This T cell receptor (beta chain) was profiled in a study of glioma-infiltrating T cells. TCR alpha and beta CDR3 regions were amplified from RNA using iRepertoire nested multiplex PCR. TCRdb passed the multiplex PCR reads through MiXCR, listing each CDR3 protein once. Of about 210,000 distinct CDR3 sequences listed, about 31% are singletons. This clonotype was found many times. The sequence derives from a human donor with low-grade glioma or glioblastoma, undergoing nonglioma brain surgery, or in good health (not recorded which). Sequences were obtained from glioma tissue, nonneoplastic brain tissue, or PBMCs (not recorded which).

CDR3 coding DNA: TGTGCCAGCAGCCGCGGCTCGGTAGCGGGAGAGTGGGCTAGGTACGAGCAGTACTTC. Encoded protein: CASSRGSVAGEWARYEQYF. The V call is TRBV7-6, the J call TRBJ2-7, with 9 positions matching TRBD2. Germline CDR1 and CDR2: SGHVS and FNYEAQ. The CDR3 sequence is 19 residues long. The V and J ends lost 5 bases and 4 bases, in that order; junction bases with no gene match: 21.